A single sample is the source of the 8 T cell receptor beta chains below, sequenced in a study of shared clonotypes between healthy human individuals. Generated by immunoSEQ multiplex PCR, the TCRdb table keeps only in-frame clones and is missing some. Of a few million clones in the sample, under 97% are singletons; the top ten hold more than 0.1%. The sequenced sample was naive CD4+ T cells sorted from blood. Described subset: CD45RA+ positively selected. All receptors derive from a man younger than 35 in good health.

J is TRBJ1-1 and V is TRBV6-5, with TRBD1 matching over 10 bases. This CDR3 is built from 16 residues. V shed 3 bases and J 8 bases; nucleotides not matched to a gene: 12. From germline, CDR1 is MNHEY and CDR2 SVGAGI. The chain's CDR3 is CASSYAGQGTGSEAFF. The CDR3 DNA sequence: TGTGCCAGCAGTTATGCGGGACAGGGGACCGGCTCGGAAGCTTTCTTT.

The rearrangement links TRBV9 to TRBJ2-7; D possibly uses TRBD1 or TRBD2 (6 bases each). V was trimmed by 0 bases and J by 0 bases, leaving 10 bases between them. CDR3 size: 15 residues. Germline V lookup: CDR1 SGDLS, CDR2 YYNGEE. In nucleotides, the CDR3 is TGTGCCAGCAGCGTAGAACCGGGGGCCTCCTACGAGCAGTACTTC. Translation: CASSVEPGASYEQYF.

J is TRBJ1-2 and V is TRBV18; maybe TRBD1 (5 bases). Germline V CDR1 and CDR2: KGHSH, LQKENI. Trimming cost V 3 bases and J 8 bases, with 16 bases left between them. The CDR3 loop spans 14 amino acids. CDR3 region: CASSPNQAWGGYTF. CDR3 sequence (DNA): TGTGCCAGCTCACCCAACCAGGCCTGGGGGGGCTACACCTTC.

The chain recombines TRBV6-1 with TRBJ2-1, with D tentatively TRBD1 or TRBD2 (6 bases each). Germline V gene sequence: CDR1 MNHNS, CDR2 SASEGT. V lost 0 bases and J 10 bases, leaving 16 bases between the germline ends. This CDR3 is 15 amino acids long. The DNA of the CDR3 is TGTGCCAGCAGTGAAGCGGCAGGGGCCCGGGGGGAGCAGTTCTTC. Translated: CASSEAAGARGEQFF.

This chain links TRBV25-1 with TRBJ1-2; D unresolved. The length of the CDR3 is 14 residues. Germline values: CDR1 MGHDK, CDR2 SYGVNS. V gave up 1 base and J gave up 1 base, with 7 bases separating them. The CDR3 DNA reads as TGTGCCAGCAGTGAATTAGGTTTTAACTATGGCTACACCTTC. This gives the protein CASSELGFNYGYTF.

As for this clone: Different DNA sequences within this sample yield the same CDR3. The V and J genes are TRBV6-5 and TRBJ2-7, with TRBD2 identical over 7 bases. The CDR3 covers 14 residues. Germline-derived CDR1 and CDR2 are MNHEY and SVGAGI. V gave up 6 bases and J gave up 3 bases; unmatched junction bases: 8. The CDR3 coding sequence is TGTGCCAGCAGCCTTAGCGGGCCAGACTACGAGCAGTACTTC. The encoded protein is CASSLSGPDYEQYF.

The V gene is TRBV5-1, the J gene TRBJ2-3; D ambiguous. This CDR3 region has 12 residues. Deletions cut 4 bases from V and 5 bases from J, with 8 bases between. Looked up from germline, CDR1 is SGHRS and CDR2 is YFSETQ. CDR3 in amino acids: CASSPNQDTQYF. The DNA for the CDR3 is TGCGCCAGCAGCCCGAACCAAGATACGCAGTATTTT. The full variable domain, completed using reference TRBV5-1 and TRBJ2-3, is KAGVTQTPRYLIKTRGQQVTLSCSPISGHRSVSWYQQTPGQGLQFLFEYFSETQRNKGNFPGRFSGRQFSNSRSEMNVSTLELGDSALYLCASSPNQDTQYFGPGTRLTVL.

CDR3 loop: CASPRDSYNSPLHF. Here the CDR3 DNA reads TGCGCCAGCCCGAGGGACAGCTATAATTCACCCCTCCACTTT. The chain links TRBV23-1 to TRBJ1-6, with 7 bases identical to TRBD1. TRBV23-1 is known as an ORF, though its function is uncertain. This CDR3 has 14 amino acids. With 8 bases clipped from V and 3 bases from J, the junction kept 4 bases outside the gene matches.